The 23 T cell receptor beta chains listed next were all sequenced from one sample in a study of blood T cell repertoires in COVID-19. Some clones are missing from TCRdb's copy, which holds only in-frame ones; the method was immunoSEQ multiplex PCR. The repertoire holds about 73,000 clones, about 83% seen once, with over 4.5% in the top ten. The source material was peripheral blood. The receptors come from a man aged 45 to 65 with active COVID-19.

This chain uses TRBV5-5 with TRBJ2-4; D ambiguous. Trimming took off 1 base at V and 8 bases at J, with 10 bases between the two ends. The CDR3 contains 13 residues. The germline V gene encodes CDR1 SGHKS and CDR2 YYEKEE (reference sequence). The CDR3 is CASSLSVLDIQYF. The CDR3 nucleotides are TGTGCCAGCAGCTTGTCGGTCCTTGACATTCAGTACTTC.

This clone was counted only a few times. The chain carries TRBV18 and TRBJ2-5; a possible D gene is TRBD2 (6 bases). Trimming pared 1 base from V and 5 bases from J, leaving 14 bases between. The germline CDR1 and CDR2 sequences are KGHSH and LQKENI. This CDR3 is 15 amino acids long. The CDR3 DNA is TGTGCCAGCTCACCACGACGGAGGGGTATGGAGACCCAGTACTTC. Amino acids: CASSPRRRGMETQYF.

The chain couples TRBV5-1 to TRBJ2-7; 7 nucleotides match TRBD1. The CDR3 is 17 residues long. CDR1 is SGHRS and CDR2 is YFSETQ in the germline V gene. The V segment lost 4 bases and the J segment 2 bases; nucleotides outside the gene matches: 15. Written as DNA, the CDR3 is TGCGCCAGCAGCCTTAGTTACGGACAGGTGGCCGCCTACGAGCAGTACTTC. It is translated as CASSLSYGQVAAYEQYF. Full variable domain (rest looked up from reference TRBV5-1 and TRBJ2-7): KAGVTQTPRYLIKTRGQQVTLSCSPISGHRSVSWYQQTPGQGLQFLFEYFSETQRNKGNFPGRFSGRQFSNSRSEMNVSTLELGDSALYLCASSLSYGQVAAYEQYFGPGTRLTVT.

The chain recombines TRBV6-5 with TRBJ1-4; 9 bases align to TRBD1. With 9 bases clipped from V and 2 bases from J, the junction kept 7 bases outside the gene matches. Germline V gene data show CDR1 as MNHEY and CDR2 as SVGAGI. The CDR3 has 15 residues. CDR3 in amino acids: CASNTGGITNEKLFF. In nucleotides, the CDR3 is TGTGCCAGTAACACAGGGGGCATTACTAATGAAAAACTGTTTTTT.

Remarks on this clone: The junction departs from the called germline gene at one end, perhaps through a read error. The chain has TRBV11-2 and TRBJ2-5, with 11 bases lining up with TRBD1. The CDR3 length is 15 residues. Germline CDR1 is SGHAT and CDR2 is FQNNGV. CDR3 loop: CASSLGQGAQETQYF. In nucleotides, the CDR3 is TGTGCCAGCAGTTTAGGACAGGGGGCTCAAGAGACCCAGTACTTC. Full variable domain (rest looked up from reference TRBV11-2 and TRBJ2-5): EAGVAQSPRYKIIEKRQSVAFWCNPISGHATLYWYQQILGQGPKLLIQFQNNGVVDDSQLPKDRFSAERLKGVDSTLKIQPAKLEDSAVYLCASSLGQGAQETQYFGPGTRLLVL.

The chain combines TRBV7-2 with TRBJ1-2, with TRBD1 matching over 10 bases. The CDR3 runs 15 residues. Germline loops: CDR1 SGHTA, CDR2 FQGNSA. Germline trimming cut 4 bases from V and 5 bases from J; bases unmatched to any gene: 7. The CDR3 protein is CASSSSGTGVYGYTF. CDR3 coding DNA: TGTGCCAGCAGCTCCTCCGGGACAGGGGTATATGGCTACACCTTC.

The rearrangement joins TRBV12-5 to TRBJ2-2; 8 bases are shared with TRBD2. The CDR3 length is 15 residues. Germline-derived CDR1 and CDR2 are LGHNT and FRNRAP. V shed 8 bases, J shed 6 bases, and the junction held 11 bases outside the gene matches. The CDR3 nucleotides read TGTGCTAGTACCCCGGGGACTAGTTCCGCCGGGGAGCTGTTTTTT. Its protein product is CASTPGTSSAGELFF.

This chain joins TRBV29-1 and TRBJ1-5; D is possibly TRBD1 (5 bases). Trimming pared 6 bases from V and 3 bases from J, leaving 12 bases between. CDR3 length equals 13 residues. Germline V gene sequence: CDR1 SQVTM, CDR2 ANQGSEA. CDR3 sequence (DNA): TGCAGCGTACTCGACAGCTACAATCAGCCCCAGCATTTT. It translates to CSVLDSYNQPQHF.

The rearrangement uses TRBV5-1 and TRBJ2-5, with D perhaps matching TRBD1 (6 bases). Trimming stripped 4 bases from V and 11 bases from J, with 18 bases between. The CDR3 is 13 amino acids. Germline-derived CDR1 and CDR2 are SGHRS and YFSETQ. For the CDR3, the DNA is TGCGCCAGCAGCGGGGGCAGCGCCTCTTCGCAGTACTTC. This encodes CASSGGSASSQYF.

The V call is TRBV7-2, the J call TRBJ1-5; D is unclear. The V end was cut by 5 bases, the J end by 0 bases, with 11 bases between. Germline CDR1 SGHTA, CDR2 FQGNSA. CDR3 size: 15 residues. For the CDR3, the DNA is TGTGCCAGCAGCCCAGAGGCTACTAGCAATCAGCCCCAGCATTTT. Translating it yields CASSPEATSNQPQHF.

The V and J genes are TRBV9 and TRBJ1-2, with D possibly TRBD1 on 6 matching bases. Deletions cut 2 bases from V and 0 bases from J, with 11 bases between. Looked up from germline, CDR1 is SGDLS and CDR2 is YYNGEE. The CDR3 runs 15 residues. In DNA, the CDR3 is TGTGCCAGCAGCGTCACGACAGGATCTAACTATGGCTACACCTTC. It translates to CASSVTTGSNYGYTF.

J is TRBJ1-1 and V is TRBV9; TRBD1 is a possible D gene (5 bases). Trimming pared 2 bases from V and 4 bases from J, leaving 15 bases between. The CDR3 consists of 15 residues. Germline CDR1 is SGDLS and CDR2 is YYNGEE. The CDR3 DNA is TGTGCCAGCAGCGTTGCAGACCGGCAGGGCACTGAAGCTTTCTTT. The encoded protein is CASSVADRQGTEAFF.

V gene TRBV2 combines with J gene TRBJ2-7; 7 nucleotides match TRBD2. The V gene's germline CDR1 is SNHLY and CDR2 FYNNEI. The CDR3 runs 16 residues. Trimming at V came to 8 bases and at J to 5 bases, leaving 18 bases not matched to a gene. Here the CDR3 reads CASGLDSGTRMDEQYF. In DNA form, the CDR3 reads TGTGCCAGCGGACTAGATTCCGGGACCAGGATGGACGAGCAGTACTTC.

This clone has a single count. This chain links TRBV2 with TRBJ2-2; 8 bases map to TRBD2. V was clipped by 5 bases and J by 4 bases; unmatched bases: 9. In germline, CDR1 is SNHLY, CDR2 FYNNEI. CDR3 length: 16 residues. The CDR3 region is CASSPAAGELTGELFF. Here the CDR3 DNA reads TGTGCCAGCAGTCCCGCAGCGGGAGAGCTCACCGGGGAGCTGTTTTTT.

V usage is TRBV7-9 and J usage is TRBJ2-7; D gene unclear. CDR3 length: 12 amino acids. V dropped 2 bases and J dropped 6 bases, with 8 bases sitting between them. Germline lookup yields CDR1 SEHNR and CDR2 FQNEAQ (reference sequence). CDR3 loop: CASSLNFGEQYF. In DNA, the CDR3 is TGTGCCAGCAGCTTAAATTTCGGCGAGCAGTACTTC.

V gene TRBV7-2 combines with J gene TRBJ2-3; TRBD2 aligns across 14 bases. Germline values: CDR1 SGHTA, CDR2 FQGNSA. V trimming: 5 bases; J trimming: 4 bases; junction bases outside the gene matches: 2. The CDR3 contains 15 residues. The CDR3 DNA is TGTGCCAGCAGCCCGGGACTAGCGGGAGCAGATACGCAGTATTTT. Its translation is CASSPGLAGADTQYF.

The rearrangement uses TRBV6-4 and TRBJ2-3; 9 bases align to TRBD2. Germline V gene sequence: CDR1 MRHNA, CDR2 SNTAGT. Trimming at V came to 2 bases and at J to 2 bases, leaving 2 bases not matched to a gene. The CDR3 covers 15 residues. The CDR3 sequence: CASSDGGGATDTQYF. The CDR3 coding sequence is TGTGCCAGCAGTGACGGCGGGGGGGCCACAGATACGCAGTATTTT.

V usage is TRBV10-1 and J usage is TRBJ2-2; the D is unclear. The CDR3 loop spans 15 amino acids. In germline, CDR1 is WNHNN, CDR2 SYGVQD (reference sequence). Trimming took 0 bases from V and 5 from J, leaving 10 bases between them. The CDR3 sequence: CASSESSGWTGELFF. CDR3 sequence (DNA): TGCGCCAGCAGTGAGTCCTCGGGTTGGACCGGGGAGCTGTTTTTT.

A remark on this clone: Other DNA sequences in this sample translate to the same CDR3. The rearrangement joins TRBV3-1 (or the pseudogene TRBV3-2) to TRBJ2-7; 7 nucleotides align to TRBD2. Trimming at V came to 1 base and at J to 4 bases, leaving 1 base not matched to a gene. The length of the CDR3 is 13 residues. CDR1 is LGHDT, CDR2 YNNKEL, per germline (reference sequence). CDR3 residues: CASSQGLAYEQYF. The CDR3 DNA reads TGTGCCAGCAGCCAAGGACTAGCTTACGAGCAGTACTTC.

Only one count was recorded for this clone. The CDR3 sequence is CASSTTANYEQYF. The DNA for the CDR3 is TGTGCCAGCAGCACTACCGCTAACTACGAGCAGTACTTC. V usage is TRBV7-9 and J usage is TRBJ2-7, with D unclear. V was shortened by 5 bases and J by 3 bases, with 11 bases between the two germline ends. Germline V gene lookup returns CDR1 SEHNR and CDR2 FQNEAQ (reference sequence). This CDR3 spans 13 amino acids.

This CDR3 is CATSDAGMGDEQYF. The CDR3 DNA follows: TGTGCCACCAGTGACGCAGGGATGGGCGACGAGCAGTACTTC. V and J are TRBV24-1 and TRBJ2-7; possible D gene TRBD1, 5 bases. V dropped 4 bases and J dropped 5 bases, with 14 bases sitting between them. The CDR3 loop spans 14 amino acids. Per the germline V gene, CDR1 is KGHDR and CDR2 is SFDVKD.

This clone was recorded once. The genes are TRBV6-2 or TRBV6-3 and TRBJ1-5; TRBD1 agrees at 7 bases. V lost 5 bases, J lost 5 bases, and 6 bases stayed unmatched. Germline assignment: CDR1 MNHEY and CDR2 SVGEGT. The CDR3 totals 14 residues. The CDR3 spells CASSHPDRYQPQHF. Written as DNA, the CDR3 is TGTGCCAGCAGTCACCCGGACAGGTATCAGCCCCAGCATTTT.

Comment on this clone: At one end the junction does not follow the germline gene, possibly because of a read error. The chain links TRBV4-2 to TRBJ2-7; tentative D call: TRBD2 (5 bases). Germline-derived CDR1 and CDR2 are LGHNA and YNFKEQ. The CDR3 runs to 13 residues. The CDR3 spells CASSQDTGFKMHF. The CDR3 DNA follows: TGTGCCAGCAGCCAAGATACGGGGTTTAAGATGCACTTC.